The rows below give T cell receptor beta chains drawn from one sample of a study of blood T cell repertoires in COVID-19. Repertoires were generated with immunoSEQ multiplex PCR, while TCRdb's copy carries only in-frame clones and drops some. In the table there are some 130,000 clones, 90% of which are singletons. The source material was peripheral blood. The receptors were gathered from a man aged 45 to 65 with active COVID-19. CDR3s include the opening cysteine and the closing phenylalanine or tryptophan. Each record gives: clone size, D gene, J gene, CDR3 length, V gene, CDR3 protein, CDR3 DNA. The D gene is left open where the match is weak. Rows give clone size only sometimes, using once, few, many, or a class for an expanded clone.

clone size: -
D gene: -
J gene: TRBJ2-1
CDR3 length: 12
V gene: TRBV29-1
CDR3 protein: CSVELPGNEQFF
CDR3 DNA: TGCAGCGTTGAGCTTCCGGGGAATGAGCAGTTCTTC

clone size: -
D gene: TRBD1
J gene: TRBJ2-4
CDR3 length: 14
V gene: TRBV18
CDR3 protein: CASSPSQGAKVQYF
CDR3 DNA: TGTGCCAGCTCACCATCCCAGGGGGCTAAAGTTCAGTACTTC

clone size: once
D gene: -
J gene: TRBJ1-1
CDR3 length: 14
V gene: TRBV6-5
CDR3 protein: CASSQQGGNTEAFF
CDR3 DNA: TGTGCCAGCAGTCAACAGGGTGGGAACACTGAAGCTTTCTTT

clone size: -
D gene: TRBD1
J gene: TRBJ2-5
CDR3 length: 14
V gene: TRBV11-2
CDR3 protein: CASSWTGSQETQYF
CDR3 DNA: TGTGCCAGCAGCTGGACAGGGTCCCAAGAGACCCAGTACTTC

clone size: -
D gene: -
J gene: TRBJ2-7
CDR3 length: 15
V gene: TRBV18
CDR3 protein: CASSPRAGALYEQYF
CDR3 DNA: TGTGCCAGCTCACCTAGGGCGGGGGCTCTCTACGAGCAGTACTTC

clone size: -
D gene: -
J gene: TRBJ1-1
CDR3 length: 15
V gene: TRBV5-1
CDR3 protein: CASRNEDRRNTEAFF
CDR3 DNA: TGCGCCAGCAGGAATGAGGACAGAAGAAACACTGAAGCTTTCTTT

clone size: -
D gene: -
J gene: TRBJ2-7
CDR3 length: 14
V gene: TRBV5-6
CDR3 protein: CASSFRDSPYEQYF
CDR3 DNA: TGTGCCAGCAGCTTCCGGGACTCCCCCTACGAGCAGTACTTC

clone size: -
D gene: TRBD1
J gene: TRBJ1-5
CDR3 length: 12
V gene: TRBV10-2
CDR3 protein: CASKQGDQPQHF
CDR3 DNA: TGCGCCAGCAAGCAGGGGGATCAGCCCCAGCATTTT

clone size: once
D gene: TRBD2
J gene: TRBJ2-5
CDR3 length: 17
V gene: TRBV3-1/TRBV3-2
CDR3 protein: CASSPGTSGGAGETQYF
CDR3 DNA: TGTGCCAGCAGCCCAGGAACTAGCGGGGGGGCCGGTGAGACCCAGTACTTC

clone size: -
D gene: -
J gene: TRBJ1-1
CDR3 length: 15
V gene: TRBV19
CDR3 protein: CASSIGIGSPTEAFF
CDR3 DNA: TGTGCCAGTAGTATAGGGATAGGGAGTCCCACTGAAGCTTTCTTT

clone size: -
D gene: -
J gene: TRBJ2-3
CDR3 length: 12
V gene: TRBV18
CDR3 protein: CASSPSTDTQYF
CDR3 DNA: TGTGCCAGCTCTCCTAGCACAGATACGCAGTATTTT

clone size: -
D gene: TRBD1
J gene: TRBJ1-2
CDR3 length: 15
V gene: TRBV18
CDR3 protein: CASSLTGRTNYGYTF
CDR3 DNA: TGTGCCAGCTCGCTGACAGGGAGGACTAACTATGGCTACACCTTC

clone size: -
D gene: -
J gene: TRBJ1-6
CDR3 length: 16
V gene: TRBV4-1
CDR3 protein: CASSQEGGSYNSPLHF
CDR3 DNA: TGCGCCAGCAGCCAAGAGGGGGGCTCCTATAATTCACCCCTCCACTTT

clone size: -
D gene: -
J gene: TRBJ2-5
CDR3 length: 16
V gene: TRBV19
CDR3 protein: CASSTSGTPGQETQYF
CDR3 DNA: TGTGCCAGTAGTACCTCCGGGACTCCCGGGCAAGAGACCCAGTACTTC

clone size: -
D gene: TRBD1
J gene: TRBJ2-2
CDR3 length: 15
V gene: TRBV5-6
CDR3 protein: CASRKGQGYTGELFF
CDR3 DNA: TGTGCCAGCAGAAAGGGACAGGGCTACACCGGGGAGCTGTTTTTT

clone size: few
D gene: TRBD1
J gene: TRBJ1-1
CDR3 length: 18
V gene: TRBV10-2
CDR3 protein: CASSEIGRTGNMNTEAFF
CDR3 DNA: TGCGCCAGCAGTGAGATTGGACGGACAGGAAATATGAACACTGAAGCTTTCTTT

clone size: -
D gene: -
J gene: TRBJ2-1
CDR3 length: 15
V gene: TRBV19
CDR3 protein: CASRAGQGPYNEQFF
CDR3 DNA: TGTGCCAGTAGAGCCGGCCAGGGCCCCTACAATGAGCAGTTCTTC